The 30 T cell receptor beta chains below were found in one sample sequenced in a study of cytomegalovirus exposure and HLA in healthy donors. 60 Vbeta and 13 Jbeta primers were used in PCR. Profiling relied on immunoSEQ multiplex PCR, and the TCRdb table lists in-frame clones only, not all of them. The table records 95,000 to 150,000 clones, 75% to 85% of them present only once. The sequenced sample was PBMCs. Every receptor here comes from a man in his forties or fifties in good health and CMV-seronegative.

Here the CDR3 reads CASSFPTGGLNYGYTF. The DNA of the CDR3 is TGTGCCAGCAGCTTTCCGACTGGGGGCCTTAACTATGGCTACACCTTC. The V call is TRBV7-2, the J call TRBJ1-2; a possible D gene is TRBD1 (6 bases). Between the trimmed V and J ends, which lost 3 bases and 1 base, there was a span of 15 bases. The CDR3 length is 16 residues. Germline V gene sequence: CDR1 SGHTA, CDR2 FQGNSA.

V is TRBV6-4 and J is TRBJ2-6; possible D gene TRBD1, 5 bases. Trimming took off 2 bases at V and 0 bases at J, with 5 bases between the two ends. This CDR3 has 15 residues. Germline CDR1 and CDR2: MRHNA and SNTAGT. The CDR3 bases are TGTGCCAGCAGTGACGACAGCTCTGGGGCCAACGTCCTGACTTTC. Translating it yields CASSDDSSGANVLTF.

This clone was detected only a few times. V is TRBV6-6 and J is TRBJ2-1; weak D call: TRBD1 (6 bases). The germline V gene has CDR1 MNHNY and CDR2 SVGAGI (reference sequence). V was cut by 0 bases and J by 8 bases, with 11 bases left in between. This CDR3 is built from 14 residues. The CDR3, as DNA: TGTGCCAGCAGTTACTCCCGGACAGTATATGAGCAGTTCTTC. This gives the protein CASSYSRTVYEQFF.

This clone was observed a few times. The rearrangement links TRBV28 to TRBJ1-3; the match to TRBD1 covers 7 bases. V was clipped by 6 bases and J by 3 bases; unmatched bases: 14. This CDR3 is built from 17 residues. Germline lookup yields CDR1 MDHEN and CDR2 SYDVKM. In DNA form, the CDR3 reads TGTGCCAGCAGACTGCGGAGAACAGGGGCGGGTGGAAACACCATATATTTT. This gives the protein CASRLRRTGAGGNTIYF.

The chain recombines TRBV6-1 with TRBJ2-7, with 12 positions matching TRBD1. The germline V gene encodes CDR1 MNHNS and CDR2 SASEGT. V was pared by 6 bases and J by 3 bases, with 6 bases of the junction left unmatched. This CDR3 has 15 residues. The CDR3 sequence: CASSGDRGPRYEQYV. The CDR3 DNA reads TGTGCCAGCAGCGGGGACAGGGGGCCCCGCTACGAGCAGTACGTC.

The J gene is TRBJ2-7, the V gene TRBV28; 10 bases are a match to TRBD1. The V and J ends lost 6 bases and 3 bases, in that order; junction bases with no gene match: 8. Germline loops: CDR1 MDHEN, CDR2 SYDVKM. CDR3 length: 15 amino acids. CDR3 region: CASSYGQGGFYEQYV. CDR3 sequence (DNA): TGTGCCAGCAGCTACGGACAGGGGGGGTTCTACGAGCAGTACGTC.

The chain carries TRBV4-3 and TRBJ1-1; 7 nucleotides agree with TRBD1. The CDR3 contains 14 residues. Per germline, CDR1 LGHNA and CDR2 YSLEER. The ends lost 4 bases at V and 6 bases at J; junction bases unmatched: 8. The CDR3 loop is CASSLTTGAPEAFF. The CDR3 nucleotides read TGCGCCAGCAGCCTAACTACAGGGGCCCCTGAAGCTTTCTTT.

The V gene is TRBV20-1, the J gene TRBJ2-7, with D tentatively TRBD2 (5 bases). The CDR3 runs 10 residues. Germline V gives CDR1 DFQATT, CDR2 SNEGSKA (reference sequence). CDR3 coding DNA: TGCAGTGCTAGGGCGACGGAGGATGGCGTC. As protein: CSARATEDGV.

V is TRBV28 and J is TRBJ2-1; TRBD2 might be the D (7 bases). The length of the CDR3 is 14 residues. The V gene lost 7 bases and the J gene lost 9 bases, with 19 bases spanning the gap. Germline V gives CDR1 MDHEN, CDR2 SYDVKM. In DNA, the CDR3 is TGTGCCAGCAACCCCTCCGGGGGGCGGATTGAGCAGTTCTTC. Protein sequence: CASNPSGGRIEQFF.

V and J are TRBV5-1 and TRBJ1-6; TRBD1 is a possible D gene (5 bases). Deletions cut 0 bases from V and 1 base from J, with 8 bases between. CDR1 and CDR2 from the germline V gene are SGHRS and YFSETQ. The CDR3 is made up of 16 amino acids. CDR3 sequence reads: CASSLAQGSYNSPLHF. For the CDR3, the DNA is TGCGCCAGCAGCTTGGCCCAGGGATCCTATAATTCACCCCTCCACTTT.

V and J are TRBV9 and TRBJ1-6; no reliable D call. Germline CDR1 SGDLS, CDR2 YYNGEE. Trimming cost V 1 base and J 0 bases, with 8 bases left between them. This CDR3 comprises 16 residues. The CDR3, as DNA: TGTGCCAGCAGCGTAACAGAGAGCTCCTATAATTCACCCCTCCACTTT. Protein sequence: CASSVTESSYNSPLHF.

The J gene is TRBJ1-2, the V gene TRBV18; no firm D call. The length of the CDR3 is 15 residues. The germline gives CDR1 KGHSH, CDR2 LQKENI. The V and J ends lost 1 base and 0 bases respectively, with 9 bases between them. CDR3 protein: CASSPRDFTNYGYTF. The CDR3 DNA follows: TGTGCCAGCTCACCACGCGACTTTACTAACTATGGCTACACCTTC.

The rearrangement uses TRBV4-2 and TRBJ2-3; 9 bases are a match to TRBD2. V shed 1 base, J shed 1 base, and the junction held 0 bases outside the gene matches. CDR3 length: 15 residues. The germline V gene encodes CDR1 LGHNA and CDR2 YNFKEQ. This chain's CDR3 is CASSQGLAGTDTQYF. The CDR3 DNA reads TGTGCCAGCAGCCAAGGACTAGCGGGCACAGATACGCAGTATTTT.

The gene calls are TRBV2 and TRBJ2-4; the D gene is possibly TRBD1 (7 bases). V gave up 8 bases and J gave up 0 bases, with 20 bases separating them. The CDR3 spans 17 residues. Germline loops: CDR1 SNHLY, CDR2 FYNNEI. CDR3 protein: CASGGGGQGVAKNIQYF. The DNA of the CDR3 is TGTGCCAGCGGAGGGGGTGGGCAGGGGGTAGCCAAAAACATTCAGTACTTC.

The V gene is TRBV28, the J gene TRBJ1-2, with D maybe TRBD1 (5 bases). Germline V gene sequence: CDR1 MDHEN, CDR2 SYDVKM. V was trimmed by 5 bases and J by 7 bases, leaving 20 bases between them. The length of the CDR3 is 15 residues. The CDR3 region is CASSPPNRPSFGYTF. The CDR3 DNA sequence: TGTGCCAGCAGTCCCCCGAACAGGCCGTCTTTTGGCTACACCTTC.

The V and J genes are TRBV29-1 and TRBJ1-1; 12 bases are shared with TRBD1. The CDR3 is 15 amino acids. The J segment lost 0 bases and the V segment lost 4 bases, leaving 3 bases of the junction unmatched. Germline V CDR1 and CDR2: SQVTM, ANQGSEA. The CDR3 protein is CSVAGTGGLNTEAFF. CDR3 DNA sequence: TGCAGCGTTGCCGGGACAGGGGGCCTGAACACTGAAGCTTTCTTT.

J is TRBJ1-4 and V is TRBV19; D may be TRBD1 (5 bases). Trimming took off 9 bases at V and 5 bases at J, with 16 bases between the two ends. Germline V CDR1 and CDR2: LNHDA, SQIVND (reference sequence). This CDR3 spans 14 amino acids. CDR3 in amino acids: CASSLDSKNEKLFF. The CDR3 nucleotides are TGTGCCAGCAGTCTCGACAGCAAGAATGAAAAACTGTTTTTT.

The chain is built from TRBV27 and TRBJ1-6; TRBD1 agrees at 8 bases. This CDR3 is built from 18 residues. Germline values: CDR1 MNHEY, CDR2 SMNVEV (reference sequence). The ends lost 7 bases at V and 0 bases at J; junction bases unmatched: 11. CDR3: CASTIRDRNGSYNSPLHF. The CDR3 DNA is TGTGCCAGCACTATACGGGACAGGAACGGCTCCTATAATTCACCCCTCCACTTT.

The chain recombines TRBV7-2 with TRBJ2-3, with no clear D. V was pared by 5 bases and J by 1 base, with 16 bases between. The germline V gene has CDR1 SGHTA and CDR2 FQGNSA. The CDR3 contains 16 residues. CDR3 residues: CASSPLGWSGTDTQYF. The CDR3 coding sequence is TGTGCCAGCAGCCCCCTTGGGTGGAGCGGCACAGATACGCAGTATTTT.

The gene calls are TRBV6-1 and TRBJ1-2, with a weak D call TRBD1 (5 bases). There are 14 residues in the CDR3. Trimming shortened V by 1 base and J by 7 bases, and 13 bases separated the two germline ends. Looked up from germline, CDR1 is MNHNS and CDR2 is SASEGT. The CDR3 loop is CASSEGPQGGGYTF. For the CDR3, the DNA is TGTGCCAGCAGTGAAGGGCCCCAGGGAGGTGGCTACACCTTC.

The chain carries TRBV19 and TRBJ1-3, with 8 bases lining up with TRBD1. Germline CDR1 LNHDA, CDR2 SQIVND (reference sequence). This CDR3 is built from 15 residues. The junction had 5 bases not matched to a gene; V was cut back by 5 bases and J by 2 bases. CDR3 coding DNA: TGTGCCAGTAGTGTACAGGGGGTTCCTGGAAACACCATATATTTT. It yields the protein CASSVQGVPGNTIYF.

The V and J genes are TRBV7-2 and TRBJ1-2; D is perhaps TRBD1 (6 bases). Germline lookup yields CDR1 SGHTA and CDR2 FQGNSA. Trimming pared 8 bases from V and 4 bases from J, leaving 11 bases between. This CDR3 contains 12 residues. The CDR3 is CASLRTAYGYTF. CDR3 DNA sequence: TGTGCCAGCCTCAGGACAGCCTATGGCTACACCTTC.

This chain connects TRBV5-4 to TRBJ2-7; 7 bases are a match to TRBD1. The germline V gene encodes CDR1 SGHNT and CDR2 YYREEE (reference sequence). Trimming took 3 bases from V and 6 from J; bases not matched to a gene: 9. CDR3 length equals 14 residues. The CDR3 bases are TGTGCCAGCAGCTCACCTCAGGGGGTTGGCGAGCAGTACTTC. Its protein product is CASSSPQGVGEQYF.

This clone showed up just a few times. The CDR3 DNA follows: TGTGCCAGCAGCCCTAGTCGAGGCAGGGGCACAACTAATGAAAAACTGTTTTTT. Translated, it gives CASSPSRGRGTTNEKLFF. The gene calls are TRBV9 and TRBJ1-4, with D possibly TRBD1 on 6 matching bases. V was pared by 4 bases and J by 0 bases, with 19 bases between. This CDR3 spans 18 amino acids. Germline CDR1 is SGDLS and CDR2 is YYNGEE.

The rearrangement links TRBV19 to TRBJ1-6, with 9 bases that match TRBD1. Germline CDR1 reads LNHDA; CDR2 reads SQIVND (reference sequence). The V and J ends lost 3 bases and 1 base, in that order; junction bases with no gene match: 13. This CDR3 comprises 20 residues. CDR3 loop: CASSIRLVGQGMSYNSPLHF. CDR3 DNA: TGTGCCAGTAGTATTCGTCTCGTGGGACAGGGTATGTCCTATAATTCACCCCTCCACTTT.

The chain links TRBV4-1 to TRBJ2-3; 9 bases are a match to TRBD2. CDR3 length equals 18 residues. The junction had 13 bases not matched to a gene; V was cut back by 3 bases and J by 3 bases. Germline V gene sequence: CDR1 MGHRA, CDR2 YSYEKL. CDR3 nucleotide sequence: TGCGCCAGCAGCCAGACTAGCGGAGCCTCTGGCTTTACAGATACGCAGTATTTT. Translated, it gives CASSQTSGASGFTDTQYF.

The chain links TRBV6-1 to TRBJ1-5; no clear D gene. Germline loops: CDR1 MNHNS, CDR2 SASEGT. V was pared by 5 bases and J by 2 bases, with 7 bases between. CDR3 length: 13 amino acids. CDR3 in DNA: TGTGCCAGCAGTCAAAGCGGCAATCAGCCCCAGCATTTT. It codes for CASSQSGNQPQHF.

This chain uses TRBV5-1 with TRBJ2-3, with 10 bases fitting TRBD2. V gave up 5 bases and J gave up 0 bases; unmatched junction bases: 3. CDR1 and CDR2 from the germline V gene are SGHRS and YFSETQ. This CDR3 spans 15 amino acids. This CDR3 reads CASRLAGTSTDTQYF. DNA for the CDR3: TGCGCCAGCAGACTAGCGGGGACGAGCACAGATACGCAGTATTTT.

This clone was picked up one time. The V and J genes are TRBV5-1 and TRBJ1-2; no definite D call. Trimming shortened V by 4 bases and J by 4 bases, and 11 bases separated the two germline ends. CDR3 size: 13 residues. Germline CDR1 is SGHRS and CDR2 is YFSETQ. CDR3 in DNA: TGCGCCAGCAGCCTGACGGAGTTCTATGGCTACACCTTC. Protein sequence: CASSLTEFYGYTF. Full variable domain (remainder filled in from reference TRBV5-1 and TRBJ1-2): KAGVTQTPRYLIKTRGQQVTLSCSPISGHRSVSWYQQTPGQGLQFLFEYFSETQRNKGNFPGRFSGRQFSNSRSEMNVSTLELGDSALYLCASSLTEFYGYTFGSGTRLTVV.

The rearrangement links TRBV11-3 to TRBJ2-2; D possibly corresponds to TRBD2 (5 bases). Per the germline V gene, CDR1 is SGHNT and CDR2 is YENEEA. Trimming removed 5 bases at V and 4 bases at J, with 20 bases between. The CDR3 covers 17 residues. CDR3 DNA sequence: TGTGCCAGCAGCGCCACCAGCGGCCTCTTGGGCACCGGGGAGCTGTTTTTT. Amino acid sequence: CASSATSGLLGTGELFF.